These 17 T cell receptor beta chains came from one sample sequenced in a study of identical twins. TCRdb reprocessed the 5' RACE reads via MiXCR and lists one record per CDR3 protein. The sample consists of roughly 280,000 distinct CDR3 sequences, roughly 10% of them appearing once. The sample also formed part of further work on yellow fever vaccine responses in identical twins.

The sample taken for sequencing was CD8+ T cells sorted from blood. These receptors came from a woman aged 18-30 years in good health.

This clonotype was recorded at least ten times. V and J are TRBV12-3 or TRBV12-4 and TRBJ1-2; TRBD1 is a possible D gene (5 bases). With 6 bases removed from V and 1 base from J, the gap between germline ends came to 12 bases. This CDR3 region has 14 residues. In DNA, the CDR3 is TGTGCCAGCAGCCCAGGGACGGATAACTATGGCTACACCTTC. It translates to CASSPGTDNYGYTF.

This clonotype was seen only a few times. The chain employs TRBV7-3 and TRBJ2-2; D might be TRBD2 (5 bases). The CDR3 contains 17 residues. V was pared by 0 bases and J by 0 bases, with 11 bases between. From germline, CDR1 is SGHTA and CDR2 FQGTGA. Here the CDR3 reads CASSLTPGRSNTGELFF. The CDR3, as DNA: TGTGCCAGCAGCTTAACGCCGGGGAGATCGAACACCGGGGAGCTGTTTTTT.

This clonotype was observed many times. J is TRBJ1-2 and V is TRBV4-3, with D maybe TRBD1 (5 bases). CDR3 length: 16 amino acids. Germline CDR1 reads LGHNA; CDR2 reads YSLEER. The V gene lost 3 bases and the J gene lost 4 bases, with 18 bases spanning the gap. This CDR3 reads CASSQGLGQGSYGYTF. The CDR3 DNA follows: TGCGCCAGCAGCCAGGGGTTGGGGCAGGGAAGCTATGGCTACACCTTC.

The CDR3 loop is CASSDSREPDTQYF. The DNA for the CDR3 is TGTGCCAGCAGTGACTCAAGGGAGCCAGATACGCAGTATTTT. The V call is TRBV6-4, the J call TRBJ2-3, with D perhaps matching TRBD2 (5 bases). There are 14 residues in the CDR3. The germline V gene has CDR1 MRHNA and CDR2 SNTAGT. V dropped 0 bases and J dropped 4 bases, with 8 bases sitting between them.

This clonotype was picked up many times. The J gene is TRBJ2-3, the V gene TRBV27, with D unclear. The CDR3 spans 15 residues. With 2 bases removed from V and 1 base from J, the gap between germline ends came to 10 bases. From germline, CDR1 is MNHEY and CDR2 SMNVEV (reference sequence). DNA of the CDR3: TGTGCCAGCAGTTTAGACCTACAGCGCACAGATACGCAGTATTTT. Translating it yields CASSLDLQRTDTQYF.

In this sample, this clonotype turned up a few times. The chain is built from TRBV4-3 and TRBJ2-7; D tentatively fits TRBD1 or TRBD2 (5 bases each). CDR1 is LGHNA, CDR2 YSLEER, per germline. V was cut by 0 bases and J by 6 bases, with 9 bases left in between. The CDR3 totals 13 residues. The CDR3 protein is CASSQDWGREQYF. The CDR3 DNA is TGCGCCAGCAGCCAAGATTGGGGACGCGAGCAGTACTTC.

This clonotype was detected many times. CDR3 nucleotide sequence: TGTGCCAGCACTGCTCTGGACTACGAGCAGTACTTC. It encodes CASTALDYEQYF. The J gene is TRBJ2-7, the V gene TRBV2; unclear D gene. V shed 7 bases and J shed 3 bases, with 10 bases lying between them. Germline V gene sequence: CDR1 SNHLY, CDR2 FYNNEI. This CDR3 spans 12 amino acids.

This clonotype was detected many times. CDR3 region: CASSSWTSGFYNEQFF. As DNA, the CDR3 is TGTGCCAGCAGCTCATGGACTAGCGGATTCTACAATGAGCAGTTCTTC. This chain links TRBV7-9 with TRBJ2-1; 10 bases line up with TRBD2. Germline V gene lookup returns CDR1 SEHNR and CDR2 FQNEAQ (reference sequence). V was pared by 4 bases and J by 3 bases, with 6 bases of the junction left unmatched. CDR3 length: 16 residues.

Many counts were recorded for this clonotype. The J gene is TRBJ2-1, the V gene TRBV7-3; D might be TRBD1 (6 bases). V was trimmed by 6 bases and J by 7 bases, leaving 13 bases between them. Germline assignment: CDR1 SGHTA and CDR2 FQGTGA. The length of the CDR3 is 13 residues. In DNA, the CDR3 is TGTGCCAGCAGGCCACAGGGTTCGAATGAGCAGTTCTTC. It translates to CASRPQGSNEQFF.

This clonotype was picked up a small number of times. V and J are TRBV3-1 and TRBJ1-1; tentative D call: TRBD1 (6 bases). The CDR3 is 19 amino acids. From germline, CDR1 is LGHDT and CDR2 YNNKEL (reference sequence). The V end was cut by 4 bases, the J end by 5 bases, with 29 bases between. The CDR3 DNA reads TGTGCCAGCAGCCGCCAAGCATGTGGAAAACGGGGGGCTGGGACTGAAGCTTTCTTT. Translating it yields CASSRQACGKRGAGTEAFF. Combining the CDR3 with reference TRBV3-1 and TRBJ1-1 gives the whole variable domain DTAVSQTPKYLVTQMGNDKSIKCEQNLGHDTMYWYKQDSKKFLKIMFSYNNKELIINETVPNRFSPKSPDKAHLNLHINSLELGDSAVYFCASSRQACGKRGAGTEAFFGQGTRLTVV.

This clonotype was recorded a few times. The chain is built from TRBV7-2 and TRBJ2-7; the D is unclear. Germline V gene lookup returns CDR1 SGHTA and CDR2 FQGNSA. The CDR3 is 14 amino acids. V gave up 1 base and J gave up 2 bases, with 9 bases separating them. As DNA, the CDR3 is TGTGCCAGCAGCTTAGATGACCTTACCTACGAGCAGTACTTC. It codes for CASSLDDLTYEQYF.

This clonotype was recorded many times. The J gene is TRBJ2-1, the V gene TRBV20-1; TRBD1 aligns across 7 bases. This CDR3 has 13 amino acids. CDR1 and CDR2 (germline): DFQATT, SNEGSKA (reference sequence). With 3 bases clipped from V and 1 base from J, the junction kept 0 bases outside the gene matches. CDR3 DNA: TGCAGTGCTAGCAGGGGGTCCTACAATGAGCAGTTCTTC. Protein: CSASRGSYNEQFF.

There are many counts of this clonotype. The rearrangement links TRBV10-2 to TRBJ1-1; D is unresolved. The CDR3 consists of 13 residues. Deletions cut 0 bases from V and 1 base from J, with 3 bases between. Per germline, CDR1 WSHSY and CDR2 SAAADI. CDR3 region: CASSESGNTEAFF. The CDR3 DNA sequence: TGCGCCAGCAGTGAGTCGGGGAACACTGAAGCTTTCTTT.

This clonotype occurred many times. The rearrangement links TRBV28 to TRBJ1-5, with TRBD1 matching 7 bases. The V gene end was trimmed by 3 bases and the J gene end by 0 bases; junction bases not matched to a gene: 11. CDR1 and CDR2 (germline): MDHEN, SYDVKM. This CDR3 spans 18 amino acids. The CDR3 region is CASSFIREGAYSNQPQHF. The CDR3, as DNA: TGTGCCAGCAGTTTCATAAGGGAGGGGGCTTATAGCAATCAGCCCCAGCATTTT.

This clonotype was observed at least ten times. The genes are TRBV29-1 and TRBJ1-2, with TRBD1 matching over 7 bases. The CDR3 spans 12 residues. Per germline, CDR1 SQVTM and CDR2 ANQGSEA. V trimming: 7 bases; J trimming: 5 bases; junction bases outside the gene matches: 7. CDR3: CSADRENYGYTF. Here the CDR3 DNA reads TGCAGCGCCGACAGGGAAAATTATGGCTACACCTTC.

The chain employs TRBV7-9 and TRBJ2-1, with 7 bases identical to TRBD1. Unmatched junction bases numbered 11, after V lost 4 bases and J lost 2 bases. Germline V gene lookup returns CDR1 SEHNR and CDR2 FQNEAQ (reference sequence). This CDR3 has 17 amino acids. The CDR3 reads CASSSTNRGVPYNEQFF. CDR3 nucleotides: TGTGCCAGCAGCTCCACGAACAGGGGAGTGCCCTACAATGAGCAGTTCTTC.

This sequence joins TRBV11-2 and TRBJ2-1, with D perhaps TRBD2 (5 bases). The germline V gene has CDR1 SGHAT and CDR2 FQNNGV. The V and J ends lost 5 bases and 7 bases respectively, with 9 bases between them. The CDR3 is made up of 12 amino acids. CDR3 in amino acids: CASSGGQNEQFF. Here the CDR3 DNA reads TGTGCCAGCAGCGGAGGCCAGAATGAGCAGTTCTTC.